The rows below give T cell receptor beta chains drawn from one sample of a study of T cells in Graves' hyperthyroidism and ophthalmopathy. A single record per CDR3 protein comes from TCRdb applying MiXCR to the multiplex PCR reads. The table records about 180,000 distinct CDR3 sequences, more than 15% of them present only once. Sequencing was carried out using blood. Receptors were obtained from a woman in her forties or fifties with Graves' hyperthyroidism. Each CDR3 is given with its conserved first and last residue. D genes are given only for firm matches.

D,length,J,V,CDR3
-,11,TRBJ2-7,TRBV20-1,CSCPQGGEQYF
-,11,TRBJ2-3,TRBV5-1,CACREADTQYF
TRBD1,18,TRBJ2-1,TRBV11-2,CASSGQQGASGSYNEQFF
-,15,TRBJ2-1,TRBV7-8,CASSLLVSSYNEQFF
-,12,TRBJ1-1,TRBV28,CASSFGGTEAFF
-,12,TRBJ2-2,TRBV29-1,CSPLTGTGELFF
-,15,TRBJ1-1,TRBV7-2,CASSFIELKNTEAFF
-,14,TRBJ1-5,TRBV20-1,CSASASRGGQPQHF
TRBD1,17,TRBJ1-1,TRBV9,CASSVGGGVGKNTEAFF
-,12,TRBJ2-2,TRBV7-9,CASSLPPGELFF
TRBD2,13,TRBJ2-5,TRBV5-6,CASSLSSGATQYF
-,16,TRBJ2-1,TRBV7-8,CASSNSMGSTHNEQFF
-,12,TRBJ1-4,TRBV5-6,CASSLTNEKLFF
-,14,TRBJ1-6,TRBV7-6,CASSLRGRNSPLHF
-,13,TRBJ1-1,TRBV20-1,CSASSGAWTEAFF
-,15,TRBJ1-2,TRBV28,CASSLLPGPRRGYTF
-,13,TRBJ1-3,TRBV7-2,CASSPWSGNTIYF
-,15,TRBJ1-1,TRBV7-2,CASSPQAAVNTEAFF
TRBD1,15,TRBJ2-1,TRBV6-4,CASTRPGDRANEQFF
-,14,TRBJ2-5,TRBV7-9,CASSLDRGQETQYF
-,13,TRBJ2-1,TRBV20-1,CSASPSVFDEQFF
TRBD1,15,TRBJ1-2,TRBV29-1,CSVAGTGKLFYGYTF
-,13,TRBJ1-1,TRBV7-9,CASSSTGGSEAFF
TRBD1,16,TRBJ1-3,TRBV5-1,CASSLEIQGVGNTIYF
TRBD2,14,TRBJ2-1,TRBV6-1,CASSRAGGNNEQFF
TRBD1,14,TRBJ2-7,TRBV11-2,CASSADRGTYEQYF
-,16,TRBJ1-2,TRBV6-2/TRBV6-3,CASSQPADSSNYGYTF
-,16,TRBJ1-5,TRBV2,CASGARSGLSNQPQHF
-,15,TRBJ2-1,TRBV18,CASSPPLTRGVGQFF
-,14,TRBJ2-1,TRBV11-2,CASSSLKRYNEQFF
TRBD1,15,TRBJ1-2,TRBV19,CASGIEGQHHYGYTF
-,13,TRBJ2-1,TRBV30,CAWSSGTWDEQFF
TRBD1,15,TRBJ2-7,TRBV5-1,CASSLTGTGEYEQYF
-,14,TRBJ1-2,TRBV6-1,CASSEYRKWEGYTF
-,15,TRBJ2-1,TRBV5-1,CASAPGTETYNEQFF
-,15,TRBJ1-2,TRBV7-9,CASSLAKGFYYGYTF
-,15,TRBJ1-2,TRBV19,CASTDVSSAAAGYTF
-,17,TRBJ1-2,TRBV28,CASSFGGGGIKPDGYTF
-,16,TRBJ2-2,TRBV7-3,CASSLNPGWGTGELFF
-,12,TRBJ2-7,TRBV12-3/TRBV12-4,CATTGPGREQYF